The 16 T cell receptor beta chains listed next were all sequenced from one sample in a study of a mutant IDH1 vaccine in newly diagnosed glioma. Some clones are missing from TCRdb's copy, which holds only in-frame ones; the method was immunoSEQ multiplex PCR. This sample has approximately 70,000 clones, with 80% to 90% found just once. Time point defined: baseline, week 1 (first vaccination visit). Treatment: pre-vaccination baseline after standard-of-care therapy. The input for sequencing was PBMCs, taken from a glioma patient treated with radiotherapy, temozolomide or both. These receptors originate from a man aged 25-40 years with glioma.

This chain joins TRBV6-5 and TRBJ1-2, with 7 bases matching TRBD1. CDR3 size: 14 residues. The V and J ends lost 3 bases and 6 bases, in that order; junction bases with no gene match: 7. Germline V lookup: CDR1 MNHEY, CDR2 SVGAGI. In nucleotides, the CDR3 is TGTGCCAGCAGTTATAAATGGGGACAGAATGGCTACACCTTC. Protein: CASSYKWGQNGYTF.

The rearrangement uses TRBV5-1 and TRBJ2-5, with D possibly being TRBD1 (6 bases). The CDR3 loop spans 17 amino acids. V lost 2 bases to trimming and J lost 2 bases, with 19 bases between them. Per the germline V gene, CDR1 is SGHRS and CDR2 is YFSETQ. The CDR3 here is CASSFLPGTTKQETQYF. The CDR3 DNA sequence: TGCGCCAGCAGCTTCCTTCCCGGGACAACAAAACAAGAGACCCAGTACTTC.

The chain has TRBV5-6 and TRBJ1-5; D ambiguous. V shed 0 bases and J shed 4 bases, with 8 bases lying between them. CDR1 and CDR2 (germline): SGHDT, YYEEEE. CDR3 length: 14 amino acids. The CDR3 spells CASSLAFRNQPQHF. The CDR3 region has the DNA TGTGCCAGCAGCTTGGCCTTTCGTAATCAGCCCCAGCATTTT.

The rearrangement joins TRBV19 to TRBJ2-6, with 8 bases that match TRBD1. Germline V gene lookup returns CDR1 LNHDA and CDR2 SQIVND (reference sequence). The CDR3 consists of 17 residues. After removal of 7 bases from V and 2 bases from J, the junction contained 10 bases not matched to a gene. The CDR3 nucleotides are TGTGCCAGTACCGACCTTGACAGGGGTGCTGGGGCCAACGTCCTGACTTTC. Protein sequence: CASTDLDRGAGANVLTF.

The chain employs TRBV15 and TRBJ2-1; 12 positions match TRBD2. CDR3 length: 17 amino acids. The ends lost 0 bases at V and 7 bases at J; junction bases unmatched: 7. Germline CDR1 and CDR2: LNHNV and YYDKDF (reference sequence). CDR3 nucleotides: TGTGCCACCAGCAGAGAGAGACTAGCGGGGGAACGGAATGAGCAGTTCTTC. It encodes CATSRERLAGERNEQFF.

The chain couples TRBV6-5 to TRBJ1-2; 8 bases map to TRBD1. The CDR3 has 14 residues. The ends lost 6 bases at V and 8 bases at J; junction bases unmatched: 11. In germline, CDR1 is MNHEY, CDR2 SVGAGI. The CDR3 is CASSSMDRVEGYTF. The CDR3 DNA follows: TGTGCCAGCAGCTCTATGGACAGGGTTGAGGGCTACACCTTC.

The CDR3 reads CASSYSLDRSSYEQYF. The CDR3 DNA is TGTGCCAGCAGTTACTCGTTGGACAGGTCATCCTACGAGCAGTACTTC. This chain joins TRBV6-5 and TRBJ2-7; TRBD1 matches 7 bases. CDR1 and CDR2 from the germline V gene are MNHEY and SVGAGI. The CDR3 contains 16 residues. The V gene end was trimmed by 0 bases and the J gene end by 1 base; junction bases not matched to a gene: 6.

This clone was counted once. Here the CDR3 reads CASRGTENEKLFF. In DNA, the CDR3 is TGTGCCAGCAGGGGGACGGAGAATGAAAAACTGTTTTTT. The chain recombines TRBV2 with TRBJ1-4; maybe TRBD1 (5 bases). This CDR3 comprises 13 residues. Germline loops: CDR1 SNHLY, CDR2 FYNNEI. Trimming pared 6 bases from V and 5 bases from J, leaving 10 bases between.

The chain's CDR3 is CASSPLDYGTNTGELFF. The CDR3 DNA reads as TGTGCCAGCTCACCACTTGATTACGGAACGAACACCGGGGAGCTGTTTTTT. The V gene is TRBV18, the J gene TRBJ2-2; D is undetermined. Trimming took 1 base from V and 0 from J, leaving 12 bases between them. CDR1 KGHSH and CDR2 LQKENI come from the germline V gene. This CDR3 contains 17 residues.

This chain connects TRBV9 to TRBJ1-5; the D is unclear. This CDR3 region has 14 residues. Trimming removed 0 bases from V and 2 bases from J, with 6 bases in between. Germline CDR1 reads SGDLS; CDR2 reads YYNGEE. CDR3 coding DNA: TGTGCCAGCAGCGTAGGCCAGGGCAATCAGCCCCAGCATTTT. As protein: CASSVGQGNQPQHF.

The chain joins TRBV4-1 to TRBJ2-3; D remains ambiguous. Germline V gene sequence: CDR1 MGHRA, CDR2 YSYEKL. V was shortened by 1 base and J by 4 bases, with 9 bases between the two germline ends. The CDR3 has 14 amino acids. The CDR3 coding sequence is TGCGCCAGCAGCCAAGTAACGCCTTCAGATACGCAGTATTTT. It is translated as CASSQVTPSDTQYF.

This chain joins TRBV15 and TRBJ1-2, with D possibly TRBD1 on 6 matching bases. Germline CDR1 and CDR2: LNHNV and YYDKDF (reference sequence). V was pared by 4 bases and J by 7 bases, with 10 bases between. The CDR3 covers 12 residues. The DNA for the CDR3 is TGTGCCACCAGCAAACAGGGTACTGGCTACACCTTC. Its protein product is CATSKQGTGYTF.

This clone was recorded once. V is TRBV5-8 and J is TRBJ2-3, with TRBD1 matching 7 bases. After removal of 9 bases from V and 6 bases from J, the junction contained 7 bases not matched to a gene. This CDR3 is built from 12 residues. Germline V gives CDR1 SGHTS, CDR2 YDEGEE. The CDR3 is CATSGQHDTQYF. CDR3 bases: TGTGCCACCTCGGGACAGCACGATACGCAGTATTTT.

The V and J genes are TRBV6-6 and TRBJ1-1, with 8 positions matching TRBD1. The CDR3 sequence is 16 residues long. Per the germline V gene, CDR1 is MNHNY and CDR2 is SVGAGI (reference sequence). After removal of 5 bases from V and 1 base from J, the junction contained 9 bases not matched to a gene. As DNA, the CDR3 is TGTGCCAGCAGTCCTTTGCCAGGGACAGGGAACACTGAAGCTTTCTTT. This translates into CASSPLPGTGNTEAFF.

The chain has TRBV6-5 and TRBJ2-1; a possible D gene is TRBD2 (5 bases). Per germline, CDR1 MNHEY and CDR2 SVGAGI. This CDR3 is built from 13 residues. The V and J ends lost 6 bases and 7 bases respectively, with 13 bases between them. The CDR3 DNA follows: TGTGCCAGCAGACCCGAGGGTAGGAATGAGCAGTTCTTC. It specifies CASRPEGRNEQFF.

This clone appeared a few times. The rearrangement links TRBV5-1 to TRBJ1-2; TRBD1 matches 9 bases. Unmatched junction bases numbered 7, after V lost 0 bases and J lost 7 bases. The CDR3 loop spans 15 amino acids. Germline CDR1 and CDR2: SGHRS and YFSETQ. The CDR3 loop is CASSLGAQGAGGYTF. The CDR3, as DNA: TGCGCCAGCAGCTTGGGGGCACAGGGGGCCGGTGGCTACACCTTC. Variable domain in full (rest from reference TRBV5-1 and TRBJ1-2): KAGVTQTPRYLIKTRGQQVTLSCSPISGHRSVSWYQQTPGQGLQFLFEYFSETQRNKGNFPGRFSGRQFSNSRSEMNVSTLELGDSALYLCASSLGAQGAGGYTFGSGTRLTVV.